The clone carrying this TCR beta chain occurred a few times. These data come from a study of Ad26.COV2.S vaccination and SARS-CoV-2 variants. Study-wide context: This donor came from the COV1001 trial of Ad26.COV2.S. Ad26.COV2.S was injected intramuscularly once or twice, 56 days apart.

From germline, CDR1 is GTSNPN and CDR2 SVGIG (reference sequence). CDR3 length equals 14 residues. V dropped 0 bases and J dropped 1 base, with 9 bases sitting between them. Treatment noted: roughly 18 received Ad26.COV2.S at low or high dose, single or two shots; 5 received placebo; per-sample allocation not given. Day 63 after the first injection of vaccine or placebo was the sampling time. A Boston adult aged 18-55 years was the donor. Data came from immunoSEQ multiplex PCR; TCRdb stores just in-frame clones and leaves some out. The table records roughly 300,000 clones, around nine tenths of them present only once.

The rearrangement links TRBV30 to TRBJ2-5; D gene unclear. The source was peripheral blood, collected in a trial of Ad26.COV2.S vaccine versus placebo. The receptor's source is a person aged 18-60 years who received the Ad26.COV2.S COVID-19 vaccine or a placebo. CDR3 DNA: TGTGCCTGGAGTGTAGGCAGGAGCCAAGAGACCCAGTACTTC. As protein: CAWSVGRSQETQYF.